The 15 T cell receptor beta chains presented below share a single source sample, sequenced in a study of cytomegalovirus exposure and HLA in healthy donors. PCR used 60 Vbeta primers and 13 Jbeta primers. Some clones are missing from TCRdb's copy, which holds only in-frame ones; the method was immunoSEQ multiplex PCR. Found here are about 43,000 clones, roughly 60% of them singletons; the top ten hold around 12%. Sequenced: PBMCs. Every receptor here comes from a man aged 55 to 70 in good health and CMV-seropositive.

The chain is built from TRBV11-1 and TRBJ1-1, with a weak D call TRBD1 (6 bases). V lost 5 bases and J 1 base, leaving 20 bases between the germline ends. The germline V gene has CDR1 SGHAT and CDR2 FQDESV (reference sequence). This CDR3 spans 17 amino acids. The CDR3 sequence: CASSLSGRQAGNTEAFF. In DNA form, the CDR3 reads TGTGCCAGCAGCCTCTCGGGAAGACAGGCTGGGAACACTGAAGCTTTCTTT.

This rearrangement joins TRBV18 to TRBJ2-5; 8 positions match TRBD2. The germline V gene has CDR1 KGHSH and CDR2 LQKENI. V lost 3 bases, J lost 5 bases, and 5 bases stayed unmatched. The CDR3 has 14 residues. CDR3 sequence: CASSPQPGGETQYF. CDR3 DNA sequence: TGTGCCAGCTCACCCCAACCGGGAGGGGAGACCCAGTACTTC.

This chain connects TRBV29-1 to TRBJ2-5; 7 positions match TRBD2. Germline CDR1 and CDR2: SQVTM and ANQGSEA. V gave up 7 bases and J gave up 5 bases; unmatched junction bases: 13. This CDR3 is built from 14 residues. This chain's CDR3 is CSASGGPDAETQYF. In DNA form, the CDR3 reads TGCAGCGCCTCGGGGGGTCCAGACGCGGAGACCCAGTACTTC.

There are a few counts of this clone. The rearrangement links TRBV19 to TRBJ2-7; 11 bases align to TRBD2. The V and J ends lost 6 bases and 1 base, in that order; junction bases with no gene match: 8. Germline V gene sequence: CDR1 LNHDA, CDR2 SQIVND (reference sequence). The CDR3 runs 16 residues. CDR3: CASSPGLAVSSYEQYF. The DNA of the CDR3 is TGTGCCAGTAGCCCGGGACTAGCGGTGAGTTCCTACGAGCAGTACTTC.

This sequence joins TRBV19 and TRBJ2-7, with a possible D match to TRBD2 (6 bases). The CDR3 is 14 residues long. The V end lost 5 bases, the J end lost 2 bases, and 13 bases lay between the germline ends. CDR1 is LNHDA, CDR2 SQIVND, per germline (reference sequence). The CDR3 spells CASSRVAETYEQYF. The CDR3 coding sequence is TGTGCCAGTAGTCGAGTAGCGGAAACCTACGAGCAGTACTTC. The full variable domain, with the rest looked up from reference TRBV19 and TRBJ2-7, is DGGITQSPKYLFRKEGQNVTLSCEQNLNHDAMYWYRQDPGQGLRLIYYSQIVNDFQKGDIAEGYSVSREKKESFPLTVTSAQKNPTAFYLCASSRVAETYEQYFGPGTRLTVT.

V gene TRBV27 combines with J gene TRBJ2-7, with TRBD1 matching 8 bases. The CDR3 spans 15 residues. The germline CDR1 and CDR2 sequences are MNHEY and SMNVEV (reference sequence). V was clipped by 4 bases and J by 4 bases; unmatched bases: 9. CDR3 residues: CASSSQDRVSYEQYF. CDR3 nucleotides: TGTGCCAGCAGTTCCCAGGACAGGGTCTCTTACGAGCAGTACTTC.

The CDR3: CASSGGLAKETQYF. The CDR3 DNA sequence: TGTGCCAGCAGCGGCGGACTGGCAAAAGAGACCCAGTACTTC. This chain connects TRBV9 to TRBJ2-5, with TRBD2 as a possible D gene (5 bases). Trimming left V 3 bases short and J 3 bases short, with 12 bases between. The CDR3 sequence is 14 residues long. Germline loops: CDR1 SGDLS, CDR2 YYNGEE.

The gene calls are TRBV6-6 and TRBJ2-1; no reliable D call. V was shortened by 0 bases and J by 0 bases, with 6 bases between the two germline ends. The CDR3 runs 15 residues. Looked up from germline, CDR1 is MNHNY and CDR2 is SVGAGI (reference sequence). The CDR3 is CASSYSLSSYNEQFF. As DNA, the CDR3 is TGTGCCAGCAGTTACTCCCTTAGCTCCTACAATGAGCAGTTCTTC.

The chain uses TRBV7-8 and TRBJ2-3; 7 positions match TRBD2. CDR3 length: 17 residues. J lost 0 bases, V lost 2 bases, and 8 bases had no gene match. Germline assignment: CDR1 SGHVS and CDR2 FQNEAQ. This chain's CDR3 is CASSLLERDLSTDTQYF. In DNA, the CDR3 is TGTGCCAGCAGCTTATTGGAGCGGGACCTTAGCACAGATACGCAGTATTTT.

J is TRBJ2-5 and V is TRBV13, with 10 nucleotides matching TRBD2. There are 16 residues in the CDR3. V was pared by 1 base and J by 3 bases, with 5 bases of the junction left unmatched. Per germline, CDR1 PRHDT and CDR2 FYEKMQ (reference sequence). The CDR3: CASSLVASGGEETQYF. The CDR3 nucleotides are TGTGCCAGCAGCTTAGTGGCTAGCGGGGGAGAAGAGACCCAGTACTTC.

This chain connects TRBV6-5 to TRBJ2-3, with D tentatively TRBD2 (6 bases). Germline V gene lookup returns CDR1 MNHEY and CDR2 SVGAGI. This CDR3 spans 14 amino acids. Trimming stripped 6 bases from V and 4 bases from J, with 14 bases between. This CDR3 is CASRTPRGSDTQYF. Here the CDR3 DNA reads TGTGCCAGCAGGACACCACGGGGGTCAGATACGCAGTATTTT.

The genes are TRBV11-2 and TRBJ2-3; D might be TRBD2 (7 bases). Germline CDR1 SGHAT, CDR2 FQNNGV. V lost 5 bases and J lost 2, with 26 bases in between. The CDR3 length is 19 residues. The CDR3 region has the DNA TGTGCCAGCAGCACCCGAGGGGGGGGTTCGGGAGTGGCCACAGATACGCAGTATTTT. Protein sequence: CASSTRGGGSGVATDTQYF.

The chain employs TRBV29-1 and TRBJ2-5; weak D call: TRBD1 (5 bases). Germline CDR1 reads SQVTM; CDR2 reads ANQGSEA. Trimming shortened V by 3 bases and J by 1 base, and 9 bases separated the two germline ends. The CDR3 covers 13 residues. The CDR3 DNA follows: TGCAGCGTTGAGTACAGGTCCCAAGAGACCCAGTACTTC. This translates into CSVEYRSQETQYF.

V and J are TRBV28 and TRBJ2-7; 7 nucleotides match TRBD2. The CDR3 loop spans 16 amino acids. V trimming: 9 bases; J trimming: 2 bases; junction bases outside the gene matches: 16. Germline CDR1 MDHEN, CDR2 SYDVKM. The CDR3 reads CASTSWLAENTYEQYF. CDR3 nucleotide sequence: TGTGCCAGTACATCATGGCTAGCGGAGAACACCTACGAGCAGTACTTC.

The V gene is TRBV29-1, the J gene TRBJ1-4, with D maybe TRBD1 (6 bases). The CDR3 contains 14 residues. V gave up 6 bases and J gave up 8 bases, with 19 bases separating them. Germline CDR1 and CDR2: SQVTM and ANQGSEA. The CDR3 region is CSVAMTGYSEKLFF. In DNA, the CDR3 is TGCAGCGTGGCGATGACAGGTTATAGCGAAAAACTGTTTTTT.